This is a list of T cell receptor beta chains from one sample in a study of CD8 T cells in ankylosing spondylitis. Using its own MiXCR run on the 5' RACE reads, TCRdb lists one record per CDR3 protein. Among about 420,000 distinct CDR3 sequences listed, 20% to 25% were seen once. Sequencing was performed on blood, either unsorted or a sorted T cell fraction (not recorded which). The receptor source for this set is a male donor with ankylosing spondylitis. CDR3s include the opening cysteine and the closing phenylalanine or tryptophan. The D gene is left open where the match is weak. Clone size appears in some rows only: once, few, many, or a class for an expanded clone.

d_call j_call clone_size v_call cdr3_nt cdr3_aa
TRBD1 TRBJ2-7 few TRBV7-6 TGTGCCAGCAGTTCCGGACAGGGTATCTACGAGCAGTACTTC CASSSGQGIYEQYF
TRBD2 TRBJ2-1 - TRBV5-1 TGCGCCAGCAGCTTGTCTAGCGGGAGTTTATCCTACAATGAGCAGTTCTTC CASSLSSGSLSYNEQFF
TRBD1 TRBJ1-6 few TRBV12-3/TRBV12-4 TGTGCCAGCAGCTCACCGGGACAGAATTCACCCCTCCACTTT CASSSPGQNSPLHF
- TRBJ2-7 - TRBV4-1 TGCGCCAGCAGCCAAGATCAGGGTAACCCCTCCTACGAGCAGTACTTC CASSQDQGNPSYEQYF
TRBD2 TRBJ2-7 many TRBV11-2 TGTGCCAGCAGCCTAGTGCTAGCGGGATCAGTCTACGAGCAGTACTTC CASSLVLAGSVYEQYF
- TRBJ2-1 many TRBV11-2 TGTGCCAGCAGCTTAGAGCGGACCCACTACAATGAGCAGTTCTTC CASSLERTHYNEQFF
- TRBJ2-7 few TRBV7-9 TGTGCCAGCAGCTTAGATACTACCTACGAGCAGTACTTC CASSLDTTYEQYF
TRBD1 TRBJ2-7 few TRBV5-5 TGTGCCAGCAGCCTCCGGGACAGGGGGCCTTACGAGCAGTACTTC CASSLRDRGPYEQYF
- TRBJ2-7 - TRBV2 TGTGCCAGCACCCTAAATAACTACGAGCAGTACTTC CASTLNNYEQYF
- TRBJ2-1 - TRBV15 TGTGCCACCAGCCTCCGCCCTAGGGGGGAGAGTTACAATGAGCAGTTCTTC CATSLRPRGESYNEQFF
TRBD2 TRBJ2-3 - TRBV29-1 TGCAGCGTGGGAGCCCGGGCCGCCGGGGGGGATACGCAGTATTTT CSVGARAAGGDTQYF
- TRBJ2-2 - TRBV3-1 TGTGCCAGCAGCCAAGATCGCAGTGAACGAGGAACCGGGGAGCTGTTTTTT CASSQDRSERGTGELFF
TRBD1 TRBJ1-6 many TRBV19 TGTGCCACTCAGACAGGGGATTCACCCCTCCACTTT CATQTGDSPLHF
- TRBJ2-7 - TRBV11-2 TGTGCCAGCAGCCCCCGGGCCGCTGTCAGGGCAGCCTACGAGCAGTACTTC CASSPRAAVRAAYEQYF
TRBD1 TRBJ2-5 - TRBV6-5 TGTGCCAGCAGTTACGCCAGGGGGCGAGAGACCCAGTACTTC CASSYARGRETQYF
TRBD2 TRBJ2-1 - TRBV10-3 TGTGCCATCAGTGGAGTAGCGGGAACCTACAATGAGCAGTTCTTC CAISGVAGTYNEQFF
- TRBJ2-3 many TRBV29-1 TGCAGCGTGGGCCTTTTTGGCGGACCTTCCGATACGCAGTATTTT CSVGLFGGPSDTQYF
TRBD2 TRBJ2-7 - TRBV3-1 TGTGCCAGCAGCCAAGGGACTAGCGGGATAATCCCCTACGAGCAGTACTTC CASSQGTSGIIPYEQYF
TRBD2 TRBJ2-5 few TRBV24-1 TGTGCCACCAGTGTGGTGGGAGCGGGATCGCAAGAGACCCAGTACTTC CATSVVGAGSQETQYF
- TRBJ1-2 - TRBV5-1 TGCGCCAGCAGCTTGTATTTGGGGCAGATATCTAACTATGGCTACACCTTC CASSLYLGQISNYGYTF
- TRBJ2-7 few TRBV29-1 TGCAGCGCCAGGGAAACCTACGAGCAGTACTTC CSARETYEQYF
TRBD2 TRBJ2-7 - TRBV3-1 TGTGCCAGCAGCCAAGGACTAGCGACCTCCTACGAGCAGTACTTC CASSQGLATSYEQYF
TRBD1 TRBJ1-1 few TRBV5-1 TGCGCCAGCAGCTTCCCAGGGGGCGCTTCCACTGAAGCTTTCTTT CASSFPGGASTEAFF
- TRBJ2-3 - TRBV10-3 TGTGCCATCAGCGGGAGACCAGATACGCAGTATTTT CAISGRPDTQYF